Listed below are T cell receptor beta chains from one sample, sequenced in a study of cytomegalovirus exposure and HLA in healthy donors. Sequenced by immunoSEQ multiplex PCR; TCRdb stores in-frame clones only, minus some. The sample shows fewer than 200,000 clones, about 68% of them seen only once. Sequences were obtained from PBMCs. The receptors stem from a man aged 18 to 35 in good health and CMV-seronegative. Each CDR3 is given with its conserved first and last residue. The order of the fields is D gene, J gene, V gene, clone size, CDR3 DNA, CDR3 protein. The D gene is left open where the match is weak. Not all rows give a size; the values are once, few, many and, for expanded clones, a class.

NA TRBJ1-1 TRBV7-2 NA TGTGCCAGCAGCAGTAGGGGAGGTGGCACTGAAGCTTTCTTT CASSSRGGGTEAFF
NA TRBJ2-5 TRBV4-1 few TGCGCCAGCAGCCTGGCTCCGGGCCAAGAGACCCAGTACTTC CASSLAPGQETQYF
TRBD2 TRBJ2-2 TRBV7-2 NA TGTGCCAGCAGCCGGGGGGTGGGCACCGGGGAGCTGTTTTTT CASSRGVGTGELFF
NA TRBJ2-1 TRBV18 NA TGTGCCAGCTCACCACCAGCGGCGGGGCGGAATGAGCAGTTCTTC CASSPPAAGRNEQFF
NA TRBJ2-2 TRBV21-1 few TGTGCCAGCAGCACCTCCAGGGACTACACCGGGGAGCTGTTTTTT CASSTSRDYTGELFF
NA TRBJ1-1 TRBV7-9 NA TGTGCCAGCAGCTTTGGGGCCACTGAAGCTTTCTTT CASSFGATEAFF
NA TRBJ2-3 TRBV11-2 few TGTGCCAGCAGCTTAGATAAGCGGCTCCTCCCGGGAGATACGCAGTATTTT CASSLDKRLLPGDTQYF
NA TRBJ1-2 TRBV21-1 NA TGTGCCAGCAGCAAACAGGGGGGTCTCACCTTC CASSKQGGLTF
NA TRBJ2-7 TRBV28 NA TGTGCCAGCAGTCCCCAGGGATACGAGCAGTACTTC CASSPQGYEQYF
NA TRBJ2-7 TRBV25-1 NA TGTGCCAGCAGGCAGACAGAGACCCATCAGTACTTC CASRQTETHQYF
NA TRBJ2-7 TRBV7-9 NA TGTGCCAGCAGCTTAGTAGGGCTAGCGACCTACGAGCAGTACTTC CASSLVGLATYEQYF
NA TRBJ2-5 TRBV7-9 NA TGTGCCAGCAGCTTAGTTTCGGGGAGGACAGAGACCCAGTACTTC CASSLVSGRTETQYF
TRBD1 TRBJ1-3 TRBV18 NA TGTGCCAGCTCACCAGCAGGACAGGCGTCTGGAAACACCATATATTTT CASSPAGQASGNTIYF
NA TRBJ2-5 TRBV4-3 NA TGCGCCAGCAGCCCAAGATACGAGACTAGAGCCCAGTACTTC CASSPRYETRAQYF
TRBD1 TRBJ2-1 TRBV2 NA TGTGCCAGTACAGGGGGCATCGTGGATGAGCAGCTCTTC CASTGGIVDEQLF
TRBD2 TRBJ2-7 TRBV19 NA TGTGCCAGTAGTCTCGGGGGGAGGACAACGGCCCACGAGCAGTACTTC CASSLGGRTTAHEQYF
TRBD1 TRBJ1-5 TRBV5-1 NA TGCGCCAGCAGCTTGGCCCCAGGACAGGGGGAAAAGCCCCAGCATTTT CASSLAPGQGEKPQHF
NA TRBJ2-7 TRBV6-5 once TGTGCCAGCAGTTACTCGAAGGGGCTCGAGCAGTACTTC CASSYSKGLEQYF
NA TRBJ1-2 TRBV25-1 NA TGTGCCAGCAGTGCATCCCAGGGGTTGAACTATGGCTACACCTTC CASSASQGLNYGYTF
TRBD1 TRBJ2-1 TRBV7-6 NA TGTGCCAGCAGCTTCGCGGACAGGCCCTACAATGAGCAGTTCTTC CASSFADRPYNEQFF
TRBD1 TRBJ2-1 TRBV9 few TGTGCCAGCAGCACAGGGGGTGAGCAGTTCTTC CASSTGGEQFF
NA TRBJ1-1 TRBV15 NA TGTGCCACCAGCAGAGGAGCGGGAGTTGGCGTGAACACTGAAGCTTTCTTT CATSRGAGVGVNTEAFF
NA TRBJ2-5 TRBV5-6 NA TGTGCCAGCAGTCGTTTCCAAGAGACCCAGTACTTC CASSRFQETQYF
TRBD2 TRBJ2-7 TRBV5-1 NA TGCGCCAGCAGCTTTAGCGGGAGGCTCCCGGACGAGCAGTACTTC CASSFSGRLPDEQYF
NA TRBJ2-7 TRBV7-6 NA TGTGCCAGCAGCTTGGAGCGGAACTACGAGCAGTACTTC CASSLERNYEQYF
NA TRBJ2-7 TRBV5-1 NA TGCGCCAGCAGCTTCACCGGGACTTCCTACGAGCAGTACTTC CASSFTGTSYEQYF
TRBD2 TRBJ2-2 TRBV6-1 NA TGTGCCAGCGGTTTTCCGGGGGGCACCGGGGAGCTGTTTTTT CASGFPGGTGELFF
NA TRBJ2-7 TRBV21-1 NA TGTGCCAGCAACGCGGCTAGGCAGTACGGGAGAATTTGGGGCGAGCAGTACTTC CASNAARQYGRIWGEQYF
NA TRBJ2-2 TRBV7-2 NA TGTGCCAGCAGTCGACAGAACACCGGGGAGCTGTTTTTT CASSRQNTGELFF
NA TRBJ2-2 TRBV11-2 NA TGTGCCAGCAGCCCCTTCTTGGCCATTAGACATACCGGGGAGCTGTTTTTT CASSPFLAIRHTGELFF
NA TRBJ2-7 TRBV5-1 NA TGCGCCAGCAGCCTCCGACAACCCTCCTACGAGCAGTACTTC CASSLRQPSYEQYF
NA TRBJ2-2 TRBV6-4 once TGTGCCAGCAGTGTGGCGGGACACACCGGGGAGCTGTTTTTT CASSVAGHTGELFF
NA TRBJ1-1 TRBV5-8 NA TGTGCCAGCAGCTTGGTCGGGTCTGAAGCTTTCTTT CASSLVGSEAFF
NA TRBJ2-1 TRBV4-1 NA TGCGCCAGCAGCCAAGCACCGACAAGGCGTTACAATGAGCAGTTCTTC CASSQAPTRRYNEQFF
TRBD2 TRBJ2-5 TRBV19 NA TGTGCCAGTAGTCCCGGGCTAGCGGGAAGAGGGACTCAAAGAGAGACCCAGTACTTC CASSPGLAGRGTQRETQYF
NA TRBJ2-7 TRBV10-1 NA TGCGCCAGCAGCCCGACGGGATTCGCCTACGAGCAGTACTTC CASSPTGFAYEQYF
NA TRBJ1-2 TRBV28 once TGTGCCAGCAGTTTAAAGGGGCGGGGATTTTACTATGGCTACACCTTC CASSLKGRGFYYGYTF